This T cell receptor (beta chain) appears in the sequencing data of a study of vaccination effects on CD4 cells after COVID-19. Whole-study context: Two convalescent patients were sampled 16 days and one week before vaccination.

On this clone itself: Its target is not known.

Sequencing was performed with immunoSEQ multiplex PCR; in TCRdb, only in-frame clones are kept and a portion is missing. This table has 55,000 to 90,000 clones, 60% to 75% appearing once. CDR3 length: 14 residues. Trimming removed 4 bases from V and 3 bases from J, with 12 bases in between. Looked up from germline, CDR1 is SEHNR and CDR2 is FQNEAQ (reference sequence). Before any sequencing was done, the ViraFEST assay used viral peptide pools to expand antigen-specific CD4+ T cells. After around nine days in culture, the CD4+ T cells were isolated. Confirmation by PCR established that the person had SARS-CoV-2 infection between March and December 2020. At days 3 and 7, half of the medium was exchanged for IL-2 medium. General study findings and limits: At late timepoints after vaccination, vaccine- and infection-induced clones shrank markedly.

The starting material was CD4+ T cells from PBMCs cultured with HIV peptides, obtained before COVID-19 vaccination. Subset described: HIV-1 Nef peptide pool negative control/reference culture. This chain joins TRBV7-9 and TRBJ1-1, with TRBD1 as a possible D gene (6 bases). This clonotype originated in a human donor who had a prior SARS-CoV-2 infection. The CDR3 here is CASSSTDRYTEAFF. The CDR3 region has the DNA TGTGCCAGCAGCTCCACGGACAGATACACTGAAGCTTTCTTT.